This TCR beta chain comes out of a study of T-cell memory formation after mild COVID-19. Study overall: Largely, TCR clusters stayed within a single donor.

CDR3 length equals 14 residues. Trimming shortened V by 2 bases and J by 4 bases, and 9 bases separated the two germline ends. Germline CDR1 reads MNHNY; CDR2 reads SVGAGI (reference sequence). With respect to this clonotype: Its antigen is unidentified.

UMIs and sample barcodes were carried by the TCR alpha and TCR beta cDNA libraries that 5'RACE produced using constant-segment primers. TCRdb re-derived calls from the 5' RACE reads in MiXCR, one entry per CDR3 protein. The sample yields under 200,000 distinct CDR3 sequences, less than 40% seen once. Study findings and constraints: Contracting CD4+ clones lay largely in CM and EM, with CD8+ ones residing in EMRA. The appearance of some responding clones in pre-infection memory suggested that cross-reactive memory joined.

The origin of this receptor is an adult woman who had mild COVID-19 (a few samples of this study predate the infection). Cell type and time point are not known. The V and J genes are TRBV6-6 and TRBJ1-5; no clear D gene. Sequencing was performed on PBMCs or a T cell subset sorted from them (not recorded which). CDR3 protein: CASSYETGNQPQHF. The CDR3 DNA follows: TGTGCCAGCAGTTACGAAACGGGGAATCAGCCCCAGCATTTT.